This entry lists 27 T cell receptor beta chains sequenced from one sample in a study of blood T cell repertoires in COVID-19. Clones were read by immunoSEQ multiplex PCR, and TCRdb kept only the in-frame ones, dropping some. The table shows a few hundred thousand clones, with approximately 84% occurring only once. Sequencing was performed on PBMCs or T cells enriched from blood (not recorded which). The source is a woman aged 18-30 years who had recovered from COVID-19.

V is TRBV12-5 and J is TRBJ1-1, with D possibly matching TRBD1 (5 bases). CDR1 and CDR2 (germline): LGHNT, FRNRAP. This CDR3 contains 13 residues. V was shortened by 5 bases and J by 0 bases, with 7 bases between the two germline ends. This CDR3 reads CASGRQLNTEAFF. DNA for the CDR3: TGTGCTAGTGGTAGACAGTTGAACACTGAAGCTTTCTTT.

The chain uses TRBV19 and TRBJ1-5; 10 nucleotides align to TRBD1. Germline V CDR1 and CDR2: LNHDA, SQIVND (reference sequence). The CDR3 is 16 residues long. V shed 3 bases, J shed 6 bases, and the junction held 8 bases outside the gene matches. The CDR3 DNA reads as TGTGCCAGTAGTATCAGGATTGGACAGGGGGGTCAGCCCCAGCATTTT. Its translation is CASSIRIGQGGQPQHF.

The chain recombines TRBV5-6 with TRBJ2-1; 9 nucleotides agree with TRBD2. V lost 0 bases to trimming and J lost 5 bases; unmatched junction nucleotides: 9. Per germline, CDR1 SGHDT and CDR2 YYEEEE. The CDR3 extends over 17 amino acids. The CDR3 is CASSLAWVAGAHNEQFF. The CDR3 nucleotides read TGTGCCAGCAGCTTGGCCTGGGTAGCGGGGGCCCACAATGAGCAGTTCTTC.

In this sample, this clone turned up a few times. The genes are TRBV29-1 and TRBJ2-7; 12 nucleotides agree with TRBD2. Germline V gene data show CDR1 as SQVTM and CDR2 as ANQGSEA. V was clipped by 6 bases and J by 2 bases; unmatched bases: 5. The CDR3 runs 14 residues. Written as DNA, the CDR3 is TGCAGCGTGACTAGCGGGGGACTCCCCTACGAGCAGTACTTC. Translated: CSVTSGGLPYEQYF.

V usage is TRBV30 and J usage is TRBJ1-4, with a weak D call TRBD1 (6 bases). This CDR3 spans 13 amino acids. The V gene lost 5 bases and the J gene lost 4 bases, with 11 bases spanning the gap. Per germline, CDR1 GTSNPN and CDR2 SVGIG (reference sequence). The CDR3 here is CAWGDRNNEKLFF. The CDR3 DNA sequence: TGTGCCTGGGGAGACAGGAATAATGAAAAACTGTTTTTT. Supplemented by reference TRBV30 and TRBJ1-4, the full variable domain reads SQTIHQWPATLVQPVGSPLSLECTVEGTSNPNLYWYRQAAGRGLQLLFYSVGIGQISSEVPQNLSASRPQDRQFILSSKKLLLSDSGFYLCAWGDRNNEKLFFGSGTQLSVL.

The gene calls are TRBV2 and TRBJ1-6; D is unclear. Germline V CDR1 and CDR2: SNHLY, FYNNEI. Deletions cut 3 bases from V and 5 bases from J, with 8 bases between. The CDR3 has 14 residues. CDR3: CASSDFRDNSPLHF. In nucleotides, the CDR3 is TGTGCCAGCAGTGACTTCCGAGATAATTCACCCCTCCACTTT.

The CDR3 nucleotides are TGTGCCAGTACAGGGGGTACTCCCACCTACAATGAGCAGTTCTTC. Translation gives CASTGGTPTYNEQFF. The genes are TRBV28 and TRBJ2-1; 8 nucleotides match TRBD1. This CDR3 region has 15 residues. V shed 9 bases, J shed 2 bases, and the junction held 9 bases outside the gene matches. Germline-derived CDR1 and CDR2 are MDHEN and SYDVKM.

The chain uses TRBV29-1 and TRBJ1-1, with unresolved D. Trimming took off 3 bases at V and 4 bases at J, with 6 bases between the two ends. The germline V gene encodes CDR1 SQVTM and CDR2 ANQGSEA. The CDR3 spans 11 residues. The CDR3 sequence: CSVDSSTEAFF. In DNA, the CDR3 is TGCAGCGTTGATTCCTCCACTGAAGCTTTCTTT.

CDR3 loop: CASSSRDRGIYGYTF. CDR3 coding DNA: TGTGCCAGCAGCTCAAGGGACAGGGGAATTTACGGCTACACCTTC. This chain links TRBV11-2 with TRBJ1-2; TRBD1 aligns across 10 bases. V shed 4 bases and J 8 bases; nucleotides not matched to a gene: 10. CDR1 and CDR2 from the germline V gene are SGHAT and FQNNGV. CDR3 length equals 15 residues.

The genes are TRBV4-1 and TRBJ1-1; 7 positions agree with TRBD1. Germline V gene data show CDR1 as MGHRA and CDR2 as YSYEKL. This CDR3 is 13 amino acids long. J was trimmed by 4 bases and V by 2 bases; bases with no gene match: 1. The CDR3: CASSQNRGTEAFF. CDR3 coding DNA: TGCGCCAGCAGCCAAAACAGGGGCACTGAAGCTTTCTTT.

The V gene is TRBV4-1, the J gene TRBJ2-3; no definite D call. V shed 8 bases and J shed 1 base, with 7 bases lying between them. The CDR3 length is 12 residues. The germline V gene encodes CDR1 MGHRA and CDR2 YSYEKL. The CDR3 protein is CASAEGTDTQYF. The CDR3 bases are TGCGCCAGCGCAGAGGGCACAGATACGCAGTATTTT.

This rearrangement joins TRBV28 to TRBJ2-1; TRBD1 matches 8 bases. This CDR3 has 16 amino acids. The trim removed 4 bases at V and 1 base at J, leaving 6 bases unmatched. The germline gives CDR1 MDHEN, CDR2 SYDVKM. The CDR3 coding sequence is TGTGCCAGCAGTTCCGGACAGGGTGGGTCCTACAATGAGCAGTTCTTC. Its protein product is CASSSGQGGSYNEQFF.

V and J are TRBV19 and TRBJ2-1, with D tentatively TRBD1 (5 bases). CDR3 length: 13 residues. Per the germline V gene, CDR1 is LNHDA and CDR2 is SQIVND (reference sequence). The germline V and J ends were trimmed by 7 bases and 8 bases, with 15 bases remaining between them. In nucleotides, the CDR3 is TGTGCCAGTACCCCCACAGGTGTCTATGAGCAGTTCTTC. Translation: CASTPTGVYEQFF. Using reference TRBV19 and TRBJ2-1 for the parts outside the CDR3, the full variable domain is DGGITQSPKYLFRKEGQNVTLSCEQNLNHDAMYWYRQDPGQGLRLIYYSQIVNDFQKGDIAEGYSVSREKKESFPLTVTSAQKNPTAFYLCASTPTGVYEQFFGPGTRLTVL.

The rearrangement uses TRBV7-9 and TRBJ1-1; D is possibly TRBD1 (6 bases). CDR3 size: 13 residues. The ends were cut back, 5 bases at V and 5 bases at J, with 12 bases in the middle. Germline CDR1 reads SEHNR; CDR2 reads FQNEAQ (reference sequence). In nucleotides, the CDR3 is TGTGCCAGCAGCGTACAGGGTGGGACTGAAGCTTTCTTT. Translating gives CASSVQGGTEAFF.

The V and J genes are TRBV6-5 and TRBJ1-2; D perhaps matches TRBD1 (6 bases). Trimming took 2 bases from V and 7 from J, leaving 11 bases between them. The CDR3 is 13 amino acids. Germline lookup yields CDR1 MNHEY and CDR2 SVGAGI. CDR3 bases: TGTGCCAGCAGTTACCTCAGGGGTAGTGGCTACACCTTC. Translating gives CASSYLRGSGYTF.

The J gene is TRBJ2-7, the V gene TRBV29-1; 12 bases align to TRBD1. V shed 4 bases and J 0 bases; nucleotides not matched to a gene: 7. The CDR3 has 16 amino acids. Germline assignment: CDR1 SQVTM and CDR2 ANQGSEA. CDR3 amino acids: CSVGGQGARSSYEQYF. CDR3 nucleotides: TGCAGCGTTGGGGGACAGGGGGCCAGAAGCTCCTACGAGCAGTACTTC.

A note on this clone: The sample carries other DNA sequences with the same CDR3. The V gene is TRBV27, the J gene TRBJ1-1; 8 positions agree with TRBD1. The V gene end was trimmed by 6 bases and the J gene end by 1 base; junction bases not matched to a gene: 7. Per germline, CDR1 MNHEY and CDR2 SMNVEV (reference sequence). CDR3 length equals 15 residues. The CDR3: CASSSGQGWNTEAFF. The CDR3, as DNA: TGTGCCAGCAGCTCCGGACAGGGCTGGAACACTGAAGCTTTCTTT.

CDR3: CASSWRTGDHEQYF. CDR3 bases: TGCGCCAGCAGCTGGAGGACAGGGGATCACGAGCAGTACTTC. The rearrangement joins TRBV5-1 to TRBJ2-7; 9 positions agree with TRBD1. V lost 3 bases, J lost 5 bases, and 6 bases stayed unmatched. Germline values: CDR1 SGHRS, CDR2 YFSETQ. The CDR3 has 14 amino acids.

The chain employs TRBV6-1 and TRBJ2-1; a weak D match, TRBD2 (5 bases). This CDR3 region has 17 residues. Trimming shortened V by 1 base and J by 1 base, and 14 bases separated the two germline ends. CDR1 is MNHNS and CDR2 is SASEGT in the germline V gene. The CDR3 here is CASSEGGAAYSYNEQFF. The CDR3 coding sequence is TGTGCCAGCAGTGAAGGAGGAGCGGCCTATTCCTACAATGAGCAGTTCTTC.

The CDR3 DNA is TGTGCCAGCAGTTCTCCAGGGGTAGGACTTTACGAGCAGTACTTC. Translated: CASSSPGVGLYEQYF. This rearrangement joins TRBV6-2 or TRBV6-3 to TRBJ2-7; perhaps TRBD1 as D (6 bases). CDR3 size: 15 residues. The germline V gene encodes CDR1 MNHEY and CDR2 SVGEGT. V gave up 4 bases and J gave up 4 bases, with 17 bases separating them.

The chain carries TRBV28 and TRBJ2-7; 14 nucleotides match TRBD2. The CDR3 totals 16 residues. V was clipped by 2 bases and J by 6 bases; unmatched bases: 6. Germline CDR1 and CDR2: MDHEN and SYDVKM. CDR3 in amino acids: CASSLIGGTSGSEQYF. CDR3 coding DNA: TGTGCCAGCAGTTTAATAGGGGGGACTAGCGGGAGCGAGCAGTACTTC.

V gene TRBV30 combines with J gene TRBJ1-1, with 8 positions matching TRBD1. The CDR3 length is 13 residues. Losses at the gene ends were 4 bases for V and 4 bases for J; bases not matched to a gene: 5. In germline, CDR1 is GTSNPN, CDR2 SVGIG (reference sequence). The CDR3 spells CAWTRDRSTEAFF. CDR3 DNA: TGTGCCTGGACCAGGGACAGGTCCACTGAAGCTTTCTTT.

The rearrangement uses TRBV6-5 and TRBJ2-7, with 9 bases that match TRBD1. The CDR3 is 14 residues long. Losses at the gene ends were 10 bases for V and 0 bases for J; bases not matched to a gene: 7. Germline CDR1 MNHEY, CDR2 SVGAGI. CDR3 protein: CATTGTGISYEQYF. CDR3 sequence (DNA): TGTGCCACCACCGGGACAGGGATCTCCTACGAGCAGTACTTC.

As DNA, the CDR3 is TGTGCCAGTAGTATAGGGCACAGCAAAAACTATGGCTACACCTTC. This encodes CASSIGHSKNYGYTF. V usage is TRBV19 and J usage is TRBJ1-2; D is unclear. Germline-derived CDR1 and CDR2 are LNHDA and SQIVND (reference sequence). The CDR3 covers 15 residues. Trimming left V 1 base short and J 2 bases short, with 11 bases between.

In DNA, the CDR3 is TGTGCCAGCAGCTTAGCGGCGGCGAACACCGGGGAGCTGTTTTTT. This gives the protein CASSLAAANTGELFF. J is TRBJ2-2 and V is TRBV7-9; D not resolved. Germline CDR1 reads SEHNR; CDR2 reads FQNEAQ (reference sequence). This CDR3 has 15 residues. Trimming stripped 0 bases from V and 0 bases from J, with 5 bases between. The whole variable domain, remainder taken from reference TRBV7-9 and TRBJ2-2, is DTGVSQNPRHKITKRGQNVTFRCDPISEHNRLYWYRQTLGQGPEFLTYFQNEAQLEKSRLLSDRFSAERPKGSFSTLEIQRTEQGDSAMYLCASSLAAANTGELFFGEGSRLTVL.

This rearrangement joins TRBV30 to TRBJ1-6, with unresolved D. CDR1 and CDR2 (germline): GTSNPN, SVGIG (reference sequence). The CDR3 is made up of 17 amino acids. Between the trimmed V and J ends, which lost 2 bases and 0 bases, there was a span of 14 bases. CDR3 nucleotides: TGTGCCTGGAGTTATGGCATCTCCAACTCCTATAATTCACCCCTCCACTTT. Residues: CAWSYGISNSYNSPLHF.

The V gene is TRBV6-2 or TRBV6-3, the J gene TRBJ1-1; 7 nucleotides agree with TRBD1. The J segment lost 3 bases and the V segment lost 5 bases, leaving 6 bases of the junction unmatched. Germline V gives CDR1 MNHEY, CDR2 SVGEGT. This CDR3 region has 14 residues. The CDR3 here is CASSHQGGDTEAFF. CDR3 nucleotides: TGTGCCAGCAGTCACCAGGGGGGAGACACTGAAGCTTTCTTT.